Listed below are T cell receptor beta chains from one sample, sequenced in a study of T cell responses to AZD1222 COVID-19 vaccine. Generated by immunoSEQ multiplex PCR, the TCRdb table keeps only in-frame clones and is missing some. The sample holds over 120,000 clones, about 92% seen once. The sample consisted of peripheral blood, taken on day 0 of AZD1222 vaccination. These receptors were collected from an adult in good health. Each CDR3 is given without its conserved first and last residue. Fields, in order: CDR3 protein, CDR3 length, J gene, V gene.

CDR3: ASSVNRGDTEAF
length: 12
J: TRBJ1-1
V: TRBV2

CDR3: ASSTRDRANGYT
length: 12
J: TRBJ1-2
V: TRBV7-2

CDR3: AWSTGGGNTIY
length: 11
J: TRBJ1-3
V: TRBV30

CDR3: ASSHPESGGYT
length: 11
J: TRBJ1-2
V: TRBV28

CDR3: ASSTRLAPQETQY
length: 13
J: TRBJ2-5
V: TRBV7-7

CDR3: ASTSMAYTEAF
length: 11
J: TRBJ1-1
V: TRBV16

CDR3: ASSRGREQF
length: 9
J: TRBJ2-1
V: TRBV5-1

CDR3: ASLDRGPWGYT
length: 11
J: TRBJ1-2
V: TRBV28

CDR3: ASSQDLGQPQH
length: 11
J: TRBJ1-5
V: TRBV14

CDR3: ASSPQGLNYGYT
length: 12
J: TRBJ1-2
V: TRBV18

CDR3: ASSPTENTEAF
length: 11
J: TRBJ1-1
V: TRBV7-9

CDR3: ASSLFPASGGYT
length: 12
J: TRBJ1-2
V: TRBV5-6

CDR3: AWSSSFYEQY
length: 10
J: TRBJ2-7
V: TRBV30

CDR3: ASSPAGGRIMGYT
length: 13
J: TRBJ1-2
V: TRBV27

CDR3: ASSQGTGPRQETQY
length: 14
J: TRBJ2-5
V: TRBV3-1/TRBV3-2

CDR3: ASTNTLGGSGEQY
length: 13
J: TRBJ2-7
V: TRBV5-5

CDR3: AIRGDSTNEKLF
length: 12
J: TRBJ1-4
V: TRBV10-3

CDR3: ASSLRLGDPGELF
length: 13
J: TRBJ2-2
V: TRBV7-3

CDR3: SVPGGAGNYEQY
length: 12
J: TRBJ2-7
V: TRBV29-1

CDR3: ASSPQAGGANYGYT
length: 14
J: TRBJ1-2
V: TRBV5-1

CDR3: AWSLTGQDTQY
length: 11
J: TRBJ2-3
V: TRBV30

CDR3: ASSLGRVALRTNYGYT
length: 16
J: TRBJ1-2
V: TRBV23-1

CDR3: AWSRDRRMNTEAF
length: 13
J: TRBJ1-1
V: TRBV30

CDR3: ASLYIGTTFSEQF
length: 13
J: TRBJ2-1
V: TRBV7-9

CDR3: ASSLSGGGYTEAF
length: 13
J: TRBJ1-1
V: TRBV27

CDR3: ASSSDSYEQY
length: 10
J: TRBJ2-7
V: TRBV5-4

CDR3: ASSPALGDRETQY
length: 13
J: TRBJ2-5
V: TRBV11-2

CDR3: ASSLGSSYNEQF
length: 12
J: TRBJ2-1
V: TRBV18

CDR3: ASSFRRVYTDTQY
length: 13
J: TRBJ2-3
V: TRBV7-8

CDR3: SVEDRSGNTIY
length: 11
J: TRBJ1-3
V: TRBV29-1

CDR3: ASSQGQGAGETQY
length: 13
J: TRBJ2-5
V: TRBV11-3

CDR3: ASRLVQGANYGYT
length: 13
J: TRBJ1-2
V: TRBV19

CDR3: ASSPLGGYQETQY
length: 13
J: TRBJ2-5
V: TRBV27

CDR3: ASSFIDPGELF
length: 11
J: TRBJ1-4
V: TRBV28

CDR3: ASSFLGPHNSPLH
length: 13
J: TRBJ1-6
V: TRBV5-4

CDR3: ASSDSQGYEQY
length: 11
J: TRBJ2-7
V: TRBV25-1

CDR3: ASSLGGAGQPQH
length: 12
J: TRBJ1-5
V: TRBV27

CDR3: SVVDWVYGYT
length: 10
J: TRBJ1-2
V: TRBV29-1

CDR3: ASSLDLGEDYGYT
length: 13
J: TRBJ1-2
V: TRBV11-3

CDR3: ASSSGQVDTQY
length: 11
J: TRBJ2-3
V: TRBV12-3/TRBV12-4

CDR3: ASSQESGGGGYT
length: 12
J: TRBJ1-2
V: TRBV3-1/TRBV3-2

CDR3: ASSPLARNTEAF
length: 12
J: TRBJ1-1
V: TRBV5-1

CDR3: ASSQEAVGATRTEAF
length: 15
J: TRBJ1-1
V: TRBV4-2

CDR3: ASRKRDSNTEAF
length: 12
J: TRBJ1-1
V: TRBV3-1/TRBV3-2

CDR3: AWSAKGANYGYT
length: 12
J: TRBJ1-2
V: TRBV30

CDR3: AWSGPLGVGAYEQY
length: 14
J: TRBJ2-7
V: TRBV30

CDR3: ASSLAGFGDEQY
length: 12
J: TRBJ2-7
V: TRBV27

CDR3: ASSEPDRERGTGELF
length: 15
J: TRBJ2-2
V: TRBV2

CDR3: ASSHPTGGIGYT
length: 12
J: TRBJ1-2
V: TRBV4-1

CDR3: ASSSYGAGFPQGSANYGYT
length: 19
J: TRBJ1-2
V: TRBV5-1

CDR3: ASSFTGQGNTEAF
length: 13
J: TRBJ1-1
V: TRBV7-9

CDR3: ASSDPGTLNTGELF
length: 14
J: TRBJ2-2
V: TRBV7-7

CDR3: ASSYPLSGHSYNEQF
length: 15
J: TRBJ2-1
V: TRBV6-2/TRBV6-3